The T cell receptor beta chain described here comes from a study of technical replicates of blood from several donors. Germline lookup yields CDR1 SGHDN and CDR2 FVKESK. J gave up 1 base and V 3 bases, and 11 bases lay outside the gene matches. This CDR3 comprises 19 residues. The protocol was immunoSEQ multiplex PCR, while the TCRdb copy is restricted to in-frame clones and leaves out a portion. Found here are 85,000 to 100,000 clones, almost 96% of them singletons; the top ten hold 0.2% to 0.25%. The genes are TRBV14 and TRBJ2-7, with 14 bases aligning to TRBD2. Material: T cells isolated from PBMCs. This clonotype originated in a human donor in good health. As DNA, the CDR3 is TGTGCCAGCAGCCACCCCAGGACTAGCGGGAGGCTTCATTCCTACGAGCAGTACTTC. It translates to CASSHPRTSGRLHSYEQYF.